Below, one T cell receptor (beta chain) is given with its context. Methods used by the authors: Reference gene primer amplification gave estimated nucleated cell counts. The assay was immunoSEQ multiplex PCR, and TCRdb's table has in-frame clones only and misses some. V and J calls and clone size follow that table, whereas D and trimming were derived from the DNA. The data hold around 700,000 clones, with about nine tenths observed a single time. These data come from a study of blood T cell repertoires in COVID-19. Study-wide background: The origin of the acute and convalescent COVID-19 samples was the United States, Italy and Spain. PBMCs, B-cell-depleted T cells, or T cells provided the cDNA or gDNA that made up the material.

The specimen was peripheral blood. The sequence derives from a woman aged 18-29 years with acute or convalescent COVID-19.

CDR3 region: CATSDSTGEMGNEQFF. In DNA, the CDR3 is TGTGCCACCAGTGATTCAACAGGGGAAATGGGCAATGAGCAGTTCTTC. The chain employs TRBV24-1 and TRBJ2-1, with 7 bases lining up with TRBD1. The CDR3 contains 16 residues. The germline gives CDR1 KGHDR, CDR2 SFDVKD. V lost 2 bases and J lost 6; bases outside the gene matches: 9.